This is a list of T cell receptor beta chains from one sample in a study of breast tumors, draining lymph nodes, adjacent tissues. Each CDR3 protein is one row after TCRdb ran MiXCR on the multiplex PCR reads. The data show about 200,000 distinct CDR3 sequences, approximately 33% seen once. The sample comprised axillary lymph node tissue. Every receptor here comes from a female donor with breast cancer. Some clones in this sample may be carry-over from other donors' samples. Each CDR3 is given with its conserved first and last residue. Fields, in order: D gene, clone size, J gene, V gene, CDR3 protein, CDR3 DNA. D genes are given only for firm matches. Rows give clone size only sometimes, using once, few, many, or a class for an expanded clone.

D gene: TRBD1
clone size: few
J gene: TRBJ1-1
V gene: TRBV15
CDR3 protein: CATSPRRDRAEAFF
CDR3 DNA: TGTGCCACCAGCCCCCGCCGGGACAGGGCAGAAGCTTTCTTT

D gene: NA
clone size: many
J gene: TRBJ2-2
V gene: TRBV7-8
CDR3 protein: CASSLDAANTGELFF
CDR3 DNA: TGTGCCAGCAGCTTAGATGCGGCGAACACCGGGGAGCTGTTTTTT

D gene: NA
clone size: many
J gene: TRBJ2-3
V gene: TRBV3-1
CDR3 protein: CASSRFLRRSNHTDTQYF
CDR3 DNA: TGTGCCAGCAGCCGATTCCTCAGGAGATCTAACCACACAGATACGCAGTATTTT

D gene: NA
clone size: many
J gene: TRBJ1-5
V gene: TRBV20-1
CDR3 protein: CSASGQPGEPQHF
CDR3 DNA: TGCAGTGCTTCTGGACAGCCCGGGGAGCCCCAGCATTTT

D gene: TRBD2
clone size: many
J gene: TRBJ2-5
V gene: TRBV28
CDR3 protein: CASSRGTSGQETQYF
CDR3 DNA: TGTGCCAGCAGTAGGGGGACTAGCGGCCAAGAGACCCAGTACTTC

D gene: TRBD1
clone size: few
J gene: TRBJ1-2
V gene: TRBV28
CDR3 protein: CASRSTGGAWGYTF
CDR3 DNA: TGTGCCAGCAGATCGACAGGGGGCGCCTGGGGCTACACCTTC

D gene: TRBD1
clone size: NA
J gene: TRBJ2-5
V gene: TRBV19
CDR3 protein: CASSPSGQGTQYF
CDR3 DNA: TGTGCCAGTAGTCCCTCGGGACAGGGGACCCAGTACTTC

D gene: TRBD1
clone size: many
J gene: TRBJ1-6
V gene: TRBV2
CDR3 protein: CASRGQGNSPLHF
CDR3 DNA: TGTGCCAGCAGGGGACAGGGGAATTCACCCCTCCACTTT

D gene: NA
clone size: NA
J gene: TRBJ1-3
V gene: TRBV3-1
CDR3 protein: CASSLRTYGNTIYF
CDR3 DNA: TGTGCCAGCAGCCTACGGACGTATGGAAACACCATATATTTT

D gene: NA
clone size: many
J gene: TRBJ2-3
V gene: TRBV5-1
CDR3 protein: CASSLGTTGGTDTQYF
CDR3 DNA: TGCGCCAGCAGCTTGGGGACAACTGGCGGCACAGATACGCAGTATTTT

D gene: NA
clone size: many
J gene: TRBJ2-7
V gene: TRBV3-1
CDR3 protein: CASSQDGNEQYF
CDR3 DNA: TGTGCCAGCAGCCAAGATGGCAACGAGCAGTACTTC

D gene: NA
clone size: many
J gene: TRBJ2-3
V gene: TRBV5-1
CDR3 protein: CASSLDWGTDTQYF
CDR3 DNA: TGCGCCAGCAGCTTGGATTGGGGCACAGATACGCAGTATTTT

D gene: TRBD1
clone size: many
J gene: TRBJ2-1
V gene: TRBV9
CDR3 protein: CASSPLQGQGSYNEQFF
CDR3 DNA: TGTGCCAGCAGCCCACTTCAGGGACAGGGCTCCTACAATGAGCAGTTCTTC

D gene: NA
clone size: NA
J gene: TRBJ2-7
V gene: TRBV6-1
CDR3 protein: CASTQGVAGAYEQYF
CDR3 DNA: TGTGCCAGCACCCAGGGAGTAGCAGGGGCCTACGAGCAGTACTTC

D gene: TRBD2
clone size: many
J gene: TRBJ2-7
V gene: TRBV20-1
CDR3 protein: CSARGGEAGGIYEQYF
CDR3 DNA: TGCAGTGCTAGGGGCGGAGAAGCGGGAGGCATCTACGAGCAGTACTTC

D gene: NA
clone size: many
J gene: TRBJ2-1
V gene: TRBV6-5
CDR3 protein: CASSYSKGVNEQFF
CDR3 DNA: TGTGCCAGCAGTTACTCAAAAGGGGTTAATGAGCAGTTCTTC

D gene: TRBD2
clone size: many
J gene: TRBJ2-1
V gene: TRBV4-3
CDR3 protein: CASSQGSSGIGYNEQFF
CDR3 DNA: TGCGCCAGCAGCCAAGGATCTAGCGGGATTGGCTACAATGAGCAGTTCTTC

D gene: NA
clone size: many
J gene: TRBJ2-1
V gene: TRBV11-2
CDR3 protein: CASSPGTLGNEQFF
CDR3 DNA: TGTGCCAGCAGCCCCGGGACTCTGGGGAATGAGCAGTTCTTC

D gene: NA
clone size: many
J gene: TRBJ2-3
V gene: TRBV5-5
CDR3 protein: CASSLAASTTDTQYF
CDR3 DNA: TGTGCCAGCAGCTTGGCGGCTAGCACCACAGATACGCAGTATTTT

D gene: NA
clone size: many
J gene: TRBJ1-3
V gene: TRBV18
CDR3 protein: CASSLGSGNTIYF
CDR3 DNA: TGTGCCAGCTCACTAGGGTCTGGAAACACCATATATTTT

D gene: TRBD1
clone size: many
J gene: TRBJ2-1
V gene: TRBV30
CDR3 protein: CAWDRDRSSYNEQFF
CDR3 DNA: TGTGCCTGGGATAGGGACAGGAGCTCCTACAATGAGCAGTTCTTC

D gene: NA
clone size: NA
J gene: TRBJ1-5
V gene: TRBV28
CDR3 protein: CARSLFDRQPQHF
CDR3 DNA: TGTGCCCGCAGTTTATTTGACCGCCAGCCCCAGCATTTT

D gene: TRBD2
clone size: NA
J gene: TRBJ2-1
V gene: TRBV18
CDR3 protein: CASMAGLAGEDEQFF
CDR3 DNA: TGTGCCAGCATGGCTGGGCTAGCGGGGGAGGATGAGCAGTTCTTC

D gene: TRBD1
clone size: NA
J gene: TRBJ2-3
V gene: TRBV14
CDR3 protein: CASSQRNPKTGLRTDTQYF
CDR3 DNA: TGTGCCAGCAGCCAACGAAACCCGAAGACAGGGCTCCGCACAGATACGCAGTATTTT

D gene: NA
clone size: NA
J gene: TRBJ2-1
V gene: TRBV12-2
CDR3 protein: CASRLSWGLADEQFF
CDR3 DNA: TGTGCAAGTCGCTTATCTTGGGGACTAGCCGATGAGCAGTTCTTC

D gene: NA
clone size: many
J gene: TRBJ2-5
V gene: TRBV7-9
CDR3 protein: CASSFVQAQETQYF
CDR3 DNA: TGTGCCAGCAGCTTTGTACAGGCGCAAGAGACCCAGTACTTC

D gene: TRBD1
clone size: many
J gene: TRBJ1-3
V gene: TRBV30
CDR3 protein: CAWTTGAVGNTIYF
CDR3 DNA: TGTGCCTGGACCACAGGGGCGGTTGGAAACACCATATATTTT

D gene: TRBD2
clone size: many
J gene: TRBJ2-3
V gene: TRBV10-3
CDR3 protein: CAISTSGSSTDTQYF
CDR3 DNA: TGTGCCATCAGTACTAGCGGATCTAGCACAGATACGCAGTATTTT

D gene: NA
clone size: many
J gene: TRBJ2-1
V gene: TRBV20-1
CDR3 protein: CSARPRGTGGLREQFF
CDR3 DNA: TGCAGTGCTAGACCCCGCGGTACGGGGGGCCTTCGAGAGCAGTTCTTC

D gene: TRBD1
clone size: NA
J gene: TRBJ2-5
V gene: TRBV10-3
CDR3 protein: CAITSDRGTGYTQYF
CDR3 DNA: TGTGCCATCACTTCGGACAGGGGTACTGGCTACACCCAGTACTTC

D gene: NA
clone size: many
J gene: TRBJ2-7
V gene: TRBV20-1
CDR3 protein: CSARDPGKGYEQYF
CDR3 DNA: TGCAGTGCTAGAGATCCAGGGAAGGGCTACGAGCAGTACTTC

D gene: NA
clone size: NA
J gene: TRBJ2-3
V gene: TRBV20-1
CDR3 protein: CGLCRMVYF
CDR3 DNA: TGCGGACTGTGCCGAATGGTGTATTTT

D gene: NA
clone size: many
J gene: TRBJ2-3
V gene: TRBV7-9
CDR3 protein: CASTEADTQYF
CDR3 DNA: TGTGCCAGCACAGAGGCAGATACGCAGTATTTT

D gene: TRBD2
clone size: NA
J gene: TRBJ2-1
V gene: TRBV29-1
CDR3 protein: CSVNPSSGTSEYNEQFF
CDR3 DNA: TGCAGCGTTAACCCGAGCTCCGGGACTAGCGAGTACAATGAGCAGTTCTTC

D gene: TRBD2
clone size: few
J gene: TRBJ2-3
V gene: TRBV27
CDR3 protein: CASSSTGGGADTQYF
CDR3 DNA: TGTGCCAGCAGTTCGACGGGAGGGGGGGCAGATACGCAGTATTTT

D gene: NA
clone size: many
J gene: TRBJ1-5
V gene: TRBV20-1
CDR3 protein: CSAPVGAYSNQPQHF
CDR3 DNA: TGCAGTGCCCCAGTTGGCGCTTATAGCAATCAGCCCCAGCATTTT

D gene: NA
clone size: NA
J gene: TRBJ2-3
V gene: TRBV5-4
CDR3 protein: CAIRGPSTDTQYF
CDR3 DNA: TGTGCCATCAGAGGGCCTTCCACAGATACGCAGTATTTT

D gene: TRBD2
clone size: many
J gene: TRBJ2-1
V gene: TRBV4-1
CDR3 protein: CASSLWGGEQFF
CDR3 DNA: TGCGCCAGCAGCCTCTGGGGGGGGGAGCAGTTCTTC

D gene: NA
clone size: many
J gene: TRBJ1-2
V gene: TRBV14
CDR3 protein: CASSQGVNVGGQRGYTF
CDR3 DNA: TGTGCCAGCAGCCAAGGAGTCAATGTCGGGGGCCAACGGGGCTACACCTTC

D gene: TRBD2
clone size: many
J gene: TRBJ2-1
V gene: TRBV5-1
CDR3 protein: CASSLSLAGRVGEQFF
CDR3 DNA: TGCGCCAGCAGCTTGTCACTAGCGGGAAGAGTGGGTGAGCAGTTCTTC

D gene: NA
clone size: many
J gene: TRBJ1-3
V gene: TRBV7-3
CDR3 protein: CASSQAGSGNTIYF
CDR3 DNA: TGTGCCAGCAGCCAAGCGGGGTCTGGAAACACCATATATTTT

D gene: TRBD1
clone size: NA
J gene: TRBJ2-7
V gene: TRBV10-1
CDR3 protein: CASSPGQGGERYF
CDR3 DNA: TGCGCCAGCTCCCCCGGACAGGGAGGCGAGCGGTACTTC

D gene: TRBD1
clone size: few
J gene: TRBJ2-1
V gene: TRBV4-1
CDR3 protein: CASSPQGGVGPSYNEQFF
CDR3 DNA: TGCGCCAGCAGCCCACAGGGGGGCGTAGGACCGTCCTACAATGAGCAGTTCTTC

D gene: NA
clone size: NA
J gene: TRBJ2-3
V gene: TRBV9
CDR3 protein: CASSGGHGYNEQYF
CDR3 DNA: TGTGCCAGCAGCGGGGGACATGGCTACAATGAGCAGTATTTT

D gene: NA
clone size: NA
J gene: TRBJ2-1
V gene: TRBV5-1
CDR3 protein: CASSLASVGHFF
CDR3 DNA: TGCGCCAGCAGCTTAGCTAGTGTGGGGCACTTCTTC

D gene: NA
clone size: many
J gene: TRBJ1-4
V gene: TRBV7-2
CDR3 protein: CASSLGGGTNEKLFF
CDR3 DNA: TGTGCCAGCAGCTTAGGGGGGGGGACTAATGAAAAACTGTTTTTT

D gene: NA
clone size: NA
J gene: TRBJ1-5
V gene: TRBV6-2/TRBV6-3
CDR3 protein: CASSHSPRGTYSNQPQHF
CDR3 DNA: TGTGCCAGCAGTCACTCCCCCAGGGGAACTTATAGCAATCAGCCCCAGCATTTT

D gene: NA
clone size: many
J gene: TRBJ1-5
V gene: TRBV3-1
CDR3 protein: CASSLTGSNQPQHF
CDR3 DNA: TGTGCCAGCAGCCTCACCGGTAGCAATCAGCCCCAGCATTTT